The present T cell receptor (beta chain) was sequenced within a study of CD8+CD57+ T cells in acquired aplastic anemia. Across the whole study: When averaged, DNA from sorted CD4+ and CD8+ cells came to around 3.4 ug. Study-wide results and caveats: Both patients and controls carried the same twenty-nine CD8+ CDR3 sequences.

As to this clonotype: Antigen unknown.

V shed 4 bases and J shed 7 bases, with 12 bases lying between them. The CDR3 is 12 amino acids. Germline values: CDR1 SGHTS, CDR2 YDEGEE. Genomic DNA acted as the template from which TCR beta VDJ combination and CDR3 sequence profiling were carried out. TCRdb fed the reads into MiXCR, producing one record per CDR3 protein. The sample consists of a few hundred thousand distinct CDR3 sequences, approximately 55% of them appearing once. Sequenced: sorted CD4+, CD8+, or CD8+CD57+ T cells (not recorded which) from PBMCs. The sequence was collected from a human donor with severe aplastic anemia or a healthy control (not recorded which). The chain is built from TRBV5-8 and TRBJ2-7; D is perhaps TRBD2 (6 bases). The CDR3 region has the DNA TGTGCCAGCAGCGTAGAGGCGGGAGAGCAGTACTTC. Encoded protein: CASSVEAGEQYF.